The T cell receptor beta chain under discussion was sequenced for a study of T cells expressing NK-cell markers. After re-calling the 5' RACE reads, TCRdb lists one entry per CDR3 protein, DNA absent. The sample table sets out under 500,000 distinct CDR3 sequences. The CDR3 loop spans 14 amino acids. Germline V gives CDR1 MNHEY, CDR2 SMNVEV (reference sequence). The TCR was taken from a woman between 18 and 69 years old in good health. The V call is TRBV27, the J call TRBJ2-7; TCRdb names TRBD2, which stays unverified in the absence of DNA. Source material: blood T cells: a sorted CD56 or NKG2C T cell subset, CD4+ or CD8+ T cells, or bulk PBMC T cells (not recorded which). The CDR3 sequence is CASSFSSGGYEQYF.